A selection of T cell receptor beta chains follows, all from one sample in a study of technical replicates of blood from a handful of donors. The data were produced by immunoSEQ multiplex PCR, yet TCRdb's version contains in-frame clones alone and is incomplete. The sample carries fewer than 100,000 clones, about 89% recorded once. The specimen was T cells isolated from PBMCs. The receptors stem from a human donor in good health. Both conserved end residues are part of each CDR3. The order of the fields is J gene, clone size, D gene, V gene, CDR3 length, CDR3 protein, CDR3 DNA. The D gene is left open where the match is weak. Clone size is given for some rows only: seen once, a few or many times, or a class if the clone is expanded.

j_gene: TRBJ1-2; abundance: -; d_gene: TRBD1; v_gene: TRBV5-6; len: 12; CDR3aa: CASSLRQGGYTF; CDR3nt: TGTGCCAGCAGCCTCCGACAGGGTGGCTACACCTTC
j_gene: TRBJ1-4; abundance: -; d_gene: TRBD1; v_gene: TRBV7-8; len: 17; CDR3aa: CASSLSETGAGNEKLFF; CDR3nt: TGTGCCAGCAGCCTATCCGAAACAGGGGCCGGTAATGAAAAACTGTTTTTT
j_gene: TRBJ1-2; abundance: -; d_gene: -; v_gene: TRBV30; len: 14; CDR3aa: CAWSARTTGDGYTF; CDR3nt: TGTGCCTGGAGTGCCCGGACTACGGGGGATGGCTACACCTTC
j_gene: TRBJ1-3; abundance: -; d_gene: TRBD1; v_gene: TRBV9; len: 16; CDR3aa: CASSGTPGGLRNTIYF; CDR3nt: TGTGCCAGCAGCGGAACACCAGGGGGCTTACGAAACACCATATATTTT
j_gene: TRBJ1-3; abundance: once; d_gene: -; v_gene: TRBV27; len: 16; CDR3aa: CASSLSGGPAGNTIYF; CDR3nt: TGTGCCAGCAGTTTATCGGGGGGACCCGCTGGAAACACCATATATTTT
j_gene: TRBJ1-1; abundance: -; d_gene: -; v_gene: TRBV9; len: 14; CDR3aa: CASSVRTGDTEAFF; CDR3nt: TGTGCCAGCAGCGTCCGGACTGGGGACACTGAAGCTTTCTTT
j_gene: TRBJ1-5; abundance: -; d_gene: -; v_gene: TRBV28; len: 12; CDR3aa: CASSLFGSRLHF; CDR3nt: TGTGCCAGCAGTTTATTTGGTAGCCGGCTGCATTTT
j_gene: TRBJ2-5; abundance: once; d_gene: TRBD2; v_gene: TRBV28; len: 21; CDR3aa: CASSSQTSGSPIMSFQETQYF; CDR3nt: TGTGCCAGCAGTTCCCAGACTAGCGGGAGCCCGATAATGTCATTCCAAGAGACCCAGTACTTC
j_gene: TRBJ2-3; abundance: -; d_gene: TRBD1; v_gene: TRBV6-1; len: 15; CDR3aa: CASRGGQGATDTQYF; CDR3nt: TGTGCCAGCAGGGGGGGACAGGGGGCCACAGATACGCAGTATTTT
j_gene: TRBJ2-6; abundance: -; d_gene: -; v_gene: TRBV6-1; len: 14; CDR3aa: CASTGFSGANVLTF; CDR3nt: TGTGCCAGCACAGGTTTCTCTGGGGCCAACGTCCTGACTTTC
j_gene: TRBJ1-3; abundance: -; d_gene: -; v_gene: TRBV28; len: 18; CDR3aa: CASTLGRGRPISGNTIYF; CDR3nt: TGTGCCAGCACCCTGGGGCGGGGGCGGCCGATATCTGGAAACACCATATATTTT
j_gene: TRBJ2-7; abundance: -; d_gene: -; v_gene: TRBV7-7; len: 13; CDR3aa: CASSDYGQYEQYF; CDR3nt: TGTGCCAGCAGCGACTATGGACAGTACGAGCAGTACTTC
j_gene: TRBJ2-3; abundance: -; d_gene: TRBD1; v_gene: TRBV5-1; len: 14; CDR3aa: CASSLGTGLDTQYF; CDR3nt: TGCGCCAGCAGCTTGGGGACAGGGCTAGATACGCAGTATTTT
j_gene: TRBJ1-5; abundance: -; d_gene: TRBD1; v_gene: TRBV4-1; len: 16; CDR3aa: CASSPSTGWGNQPQHF; CDR3nt: TGCGCCAGCAGCCCTTCGACAGGGTGGGGCAATCAGCCCCAGCATTTT
j_gene: TRBJ1-1; abundance: few; d_gene: -; v_gene: TRBV29-1; len: 12; CDR3aa: CSVQGLSTEAFF; CDR3nt: TGCAGCGTACAGGGTTTATCAACTGAAGCTTTCTTT
j_gene: TRBJ2-3; abundance: -; d_gene: TRBD2; v_gene: TRBV2; len: 15; CDR3aa: CASSGGGANGDTQYF; CDR3nt: TGTGCCAGCAGTGGCGGGGGGGCCAATGGAGATACGCAGTATTTT
j_gene: TRBJ2-1; abundance: -; d_gene: -; v_gene: TRBV5-4; len: 12; CDR3aa: CASSSGEHEQFF; CDR3nt: TGTGCCAGCAGTAGCGGAGAGCATGAGCAGTTCTTC